This T cell receptor beta chain comes out of a study of beta chain features in type 1 diabetes. Study-level background: The examined sorted cells totaled around 100,000,000 across samples. Whole-study findings and limits: In every one of the four CD4+ subsets, TCRB CDR3s were moderately but significantly shorter in Type 1 diabetes patients. More deletions and fewer insertions at VDJ junctions were seen in type 1 diabetes patients.

Every bit of the isolated RNA underwent reverse transcription, so sequencing read expressed TCRB transcripts. Libraries were prepared by immunoSEQ multiplex PCR; TCRdb keeps only in-frame clonotypes and omits some of them. The sample holds 400,000 to 500,000 clones, around 13% seen once. The CDR3 is 15 residues long. The germline V and J ends were trimmed by 6 bases and 0 bases, with 12 bases remaining between them. The germline CDR1 and CDR2 sequences are MNHEY and SMNVEV (reference sequence). This clone has just a few counts. Its antigen is still unknown. The chain carries TRBV27 and TRBJ1-3, with D possibly TRBD1 on 5 matching bases. The sample taken for sequencing was naive CD4+ T cells from blood. This TCR was sampled from a man younger than 40 in good health. CDR3 sequence (DNA): TGTGCCAGCAGACAAGGGGTCAGCTCTGGAAACACCATATATTTT. Its translation is CASRQGVSSGNTIYF.